The 16 T cell receptor beta chains below come from one sample, sequenced in a study of spatial heterogeneity in lung cancer. Using its own MiXCR run on the 5' RACE reads, TCRdb lists one record per CDR3 protein. This table has about 11,000 distinct CDR3 sequences, roughly 3.7% appearing once. Time point: sample taken at primary tumor resection. Whole RNA was taken from tumor, nontumor lung or frozen PBMC; it was then sequenced unsorted. This specimen consisted of normal lung tissue next to the tumor, obtained at surgery. The receptors derive from a male donor with early-stage non-small cell lung cancer.

This clonotype was found many times. This beta chain appears as a stray read in a library generated for alpha chains; its size is not informative. The chain links TRBV20-1 to TRBJ1-1; 8 bases line up with TRBD1. This CDR3 region has 14 residues. Germline V gene sequence: CDR1 DFQATT, CDR2 SNEGSKA (reference sequence). J gave up 5 bases and V 0 bases, and 5 bases lay outside the gene matches. The CDR3, as DNA: TGCAGTGCTAGAGAGGGAACAGGGGGTACTGAAGCTTTCTTT. It translates to CSAREGTGGTEAFF.

Details on this clonotype: An end of the junction differs from the germline gene, which may be a read error. With the library built for alpha chains, this beta chain is off target and its frequency is not meaningful. The chain combines TRBV7-7 with TRBJ2-1; D may match TRBD1 or TRBD2 (5 bases each). CDR3 length: 14 amino acids. The V gene's germline CDR1 is SSHAT and CDR2 FNYEAQ (reference sequence). The CDR3: CASSPLPGHNEQFF. Written as DNA, the CDR3 is TGTGCTAGCAGCCCCTTACCGGGGCACAATGAGCAGTTCTTC.

In its sample, this clonotype was seen many times. The library was designed around alpha chains, so this beta chain is a stray read whose abundance carries little weight. This chain joins TRBV7-9 and TRBJ2-7, with D possibly matching TRBD1 (6 bases). Trimming took 5 bases from V and 2 from J, leaving 13 bases between them. The CDR3 is 14 amino acids. The germline CDR1 and CDR2 sequences are SEHNR and FQNEAQ (reference sequence). The CDR3 DNA follows: TGTGCCAGCAGCCTGAACAGGGTCCCCTACGAGCAGTACTTC. Translating it yields CASSLNRVPYEQYF.

This clonotype appeared many times. This beta chain is a stray sequence in a library constructed for alpha chains; its clone size is not meaningful. This chain connects TRBV7-9 to TRBJ2-7; tentative D call: TRBD1 (6 bases). Germline assignment: CDR1 SEHNR and CDR2 FQNEAQ (reference sequence). The CDR3 runs 15 residues. The V end was cut by 3 bases, the J end by 3 bases, with 15 bases between. The DNA for the CDR3 is TGTGCCAGCAGCTTCCTCGGACAGCAGATCTACGAGCAGTACTTC. As protein: CASSFLGQQIYEQYF.

By frequency in the sample, this clonotype is medium-sized. This beta chain appears as a stray read in a library generated for alpha chains; its size is not informative. The chain employs TRBV7-3 and TRBJ2-2; 7 bases are a match to TRBD2. This CDR3 spans 16 amino acids. Germline V gives CDR1 SGHTA, CDR2 FQGTGA. The junction had 5 bases not matched to a gene; V was cut back by 1 base and J by 3 bases. CDR3 amino acids: CASSLRSGAHTGELFF. CDR3 in DNA: TGTGCCAGCAGCTTAAGAAGCGGGGCGCACACCGGGGAGCTGTTTTTT.

In this sample, this clonotype turned up many times. Since it is a stray read in a library aimed at alpha chains, this beta chain has a size that is not meaningful. The V gene is TRBV7-9, the J gene TRBJ2-2; 8 bases agree with TRBD1. The V gene's germline CDR1 is SEHNR and CDR2 FQNEAQ (reference sequence). V lost 5 bases, J lost 3 bases, and 5 bases stayed unmatched. The CDR3 covers 15 residues. This CDR3 reads CASSPGQGYTGELFF. The CDR3 coding sequence is TGTGCCAGCAGCCCTGGACAGGGATACACCGGGGAGCTGTTTTTT.

On this clonotype: This beta chain turned up in a library designed for alpha chains; as an off-target read, its abundance says little. This rearrangement joins TRBV6-1 to TRBJ2-5, with no clear D. Germline assignment: CDR1 MNHNS and CDR2 SASEGT. The length of the CDR3 is 14 residues. V dropped 2 bases and J dropped 5 bases, with 12 bases sitting between them. The CDR3: CASSELRLGETQYF. In DNA form, the CDR3 reads TGTGCCAGCAGTGAATTGAGGCTCGGGGAGACCCAGTACTTC.

In this sample, this clonotype turned up many times. This beta chain came through as a stray read in a library set up for alpha chains, and its size says little. This chain connects TRBV7-2 to TRBJ1-1; maybe TRBD1 (5 bases). Trimming pared 10 bases from V and 3 bases from J, leaving 15 bases between. Germline CDR1 is SGHTA and CDR2 is FQGNSA. The CDR3 consists of 13 residues. CDR3 region: CATQSRGDTEAFF. For the CDR3, the DNA is TGTGCCACTCAATCGAGGGGTGACACTGAAGCTTTCTTT. The full variable domain, completed using reference TRBV7-2 and TRBJ1-1, is GAGVSQSPSNKVTEKGKDVELRCDPISGHTALYWYRQSLGQGLEFLIYFQGNSAPDKSGLPSDRFSAERTGGSVSTLTIQRTQQEDSAVYLCATQSRGDTEAFFGQGTRLTVV.

Ten or more counts support this clonotype. This beta chain slipped into a library made for alpha chains as a stray read, so its size is not meaningful. CDR3 amino acids: CSASSDNYGYTF. The CDR3 DNA sequence: TGCAGTGCTAGTAGCGATAACTATGGCTACACCTTC. This chain links TRBV20-1 with TRBJ1-2; D unclear. With 3 bases removed from V and 1 base from J, the gap between germline ends came to 6 bases. Germline V gene lookup returns CDR1 DFQATT and CDR2 SNEGSKA (reference sequence). The CDR3 contains 12 residues.

The table lists this clonotype with a few counts. The library was designed around alpha chains, so this beta chain is a stray read whose abundance carries little weight. The gene calls are TRBV5-1 and TRBJ2-5, with 9 nucleotides matching TRBD1. This CDR3 region has 14 residues. The germline V gene encodes CDR1 SGHRS and CDR2 YFSETQ. J was trimmed by 6 bases and V by 0 bases; bases with no gene match: 3. This CDR3 is CASSLETGGKTQYF. In nucleotides, the CDR3 is TGCGCCAGCAGCTTGGAGACAGGGGGAAAGACCCAGTACTTC.

This clonotype was picked up many times. A library made for alpha chains picked up this beta chain off target, so its size means little. The CDR3 spells CASSLDSFINYGYTF. CDR3 nucleotide sequence: TGCGCCAGCAGCTTGGACAGCTTCATTAACTATGGCTACACCTTC. The rearrangement links TRBV5-1 to TRBJ1-2; no clear D. V lost 0 bases and J 1 base, leaving 10 bases between the germline ends. CDR1 SGHRS and CDR2 YFSETQ come from the germline V gene. The CDR3 has 15 amino acids.

This clonotype was observed at least ten times. In a library made to pick up alpha chains, this beta chain is a stray read with a size that means little. The CDR3 reads CASSLGREGLGDTQYF. Here the CDR3 DNA reads TGTGCCAGCAGTTTAGGGCGGGAGGGCCTCGGAGATACGCAGTATTTT. The chain uses TRBV12-3 or TRBV12-4 and TRBJ2-3; TRBD2 matches 9 bases. The CDR3 consists of 16 residues. The V segment lost 1 base and the J segment 5 bases; nucleotides outside the gene matches: 7.

This clonotype was counted ten times or more. Being off target in a library aimed at alpha chains, this beta chain has a size of little meaning. The rearrangement links TRBV7-2 to TRBJ2-3; D might be TRBD2 (6 bases). V was clipped by 5 bases and J by 5 bases, with 17 bases between them. Per germline, CDR1 SGHTA and CDR2 FQGNSA. The CDR3 has 15 residues. The CDR3 sequence is CASSLNTGTLDTQYF. The DNA of the CDR3 is TGTGCCAGCAGCCTTAACACCGGGACTTTAGATACGCAGTATTTT.

In its sample, this clonotype was seen many times. Because the library targeted alpha chains, this beta chain is an off-target read whose size means little. The rearrangement links TRBV20-1 to TRBJ2-7; 8 bases line up with TRBD2. The CDR3 loop spans 14 amino acids. The germline gives CDR1 DFQATT, CDR2 SNEGSKA (reference sequence). V was pared by 0 bases and J by 5 bases, with 6 bases of the junction left unmatched. CDR3 nucleotide sequence: TGCAGTGCTAGAGACGGCGGGGGGATCCACGAGCAGTACTTC. Encoded protein: CSARDGGGIHEQYF.

By sample fraction, this clonotype is medium-sized (0.01 to 0.1%). Within a library made for alpha chains, this beta chain is off target, and its count is uninformative. Here the CDR3 reads CASSLVPSGEQYF. The CDR3, as DNA: TGTGCCAGCAGTTTGGTGCCCTCGGGCGAGCAGTACTTC. The chain combines TRBV27 with TRBJ2-7; no clear D gene. The germline CDR1 and CDR2 sequences are MNHEY and SMNVEV (reference sequence). V was trimmed by 3 bases and J by 6 bases, leaving 12 bases between them. The CDR3 sequence is 13 residues long.

This clonotype was detected many times. Within a library made for alpha chains, this beta chain is off target, and its count is uninformative. This chain links TRBV4-1 with TRBJ1-1, with D possibly being TRBD1 (5 bases). Germline assignment: CDR1 MGHRA and CDR2 YSYEKL. The CDR3 is made up of 17 amino acids. V was pared by 4 bases and J by 4 bases, with 22 bases between. The CDR3 region is CASSPEAAGSRSTEAFF. In DNA form, the CDR3 reads TGCGCCAGCAGCCCAGAAGCTGCAGGGAGCAGGTCCACTGAAGCTTTCTTT.